This TCR beta chain was obtained from a study of blood T cells in healthy people across ages. Study-wide results and limits: Across the age range, TCR beta diversity per million T cells fell in a roughly linear way.

Notes on this clonotype: Its matching antigen is unknown. The junction departs from germline at one end; a sequencing error may be responsible.

Using a J-beta primer mix together with a sample-barcoded 5' primer, a second PCR was run for roughly 6 to 12 cycles. TCRdb passed the 5' RACE reads through MiXCR, listing each CDR3 protein once. The sample consists of approximately 1,100,000 distinct CDR3 sequences, around 45% of them appearing once. The TCR was taken from a woman aged 60-70 years in good health. The specimen sequenced was blood.

CDR3 nucleotide sequence: TGTGCCTGCAGTGATATAACAGGGAGCGGTCAGCCCCAGCATTTT. Protein: CACSDITGSGQPQHF. V usage is TRBV2 and J usage is TRBJ1-5; D may be TRBD1 (6 bases). The CDR3 has 15 residues. CDR1 and CDR2 from the germline V gene are SNHLY and FYNNEI.